The 15 T cell receptor beta chains given below trace back to one sample, sequenced in a study of T cells in Graves' hyperthyroidism and ophthalmopathy. Researchers took RNA transcripts and amplified the TCR beta CDR3 regions from them. Using the HTBI primer set, a first-round RT-PCR was run on the TCR CDR3. TCRdb used MiXCR to reprocess the multiplex PCR reads, holding one entry per CDR3 protein. The top ten clones hold about 7% of a sample with approximately 590,000 distinct CDR3 sequences, about 15% of them seen once. Sequenced: blood. Receptors were obtained from a woman aged 25 to 39 with Graves' hyperthyroidism.

At least ten counts were recorded for this clonotype. This chain links TRBV7-2 with TRBJ2-5; TRBD2 matches 7 bases. J lost 2 bases, V lost 1 base, and 10 bases had no gene match. This CDR3 is 17 amino acids long. Germline lookup yields CDR1 SGHTA and CDR2 FQGNSA. The CDR3 is CASSLGPGGSGQETQYF. The CDR3 region has the DNA TGTGCCAGCAGCTTAGGCCCTGGCGGGAGTGGGCAAGAGACCCAGTACTTC.

The genes are TRBV9 and TRBJ1-2; a possible D gene is TRBD1 (5 bases). The CDR3 length is 13 residues. V was shortened by 0 bases and J by 3 bases, with 6 bases between the two germline ends. Germline assignment: CDR1 SGDLS and CDR2 YYNGEE. The CDR3, as DNA: TGTGCCAGCAGCGTAGCACAGGACTATGGCTACACCTTC. It specifies CASSVAQDYGYTF.

As regards this clonotype: Mismatch with germline at one junction end may stem from a read error. The genes are TRBV7-2 and TRBJ2-5; 9 bases match TRBD1. Germline loops: CDR1 SGHTA, CDR2 FQGNSA. The CDR3 runs to 15 residues. The CDR3 here is CASSLGGQGQETQCF. CDR3 DNA sequence: TGTGCCAGCAGCTTAGGGGGACAGGGACAAGAGACCCAGTGCTTC.

The chain recombines TRBV27 with TRBJ1-6; D call uncertain. Per the germline V gene, CDR1 is MNHEY and CDR2 is SMNVEV (reference sequence). Trimming took 8 bases from V and 9 from J, leaving 8 bases between them. This CDR3 is 11 amino acids long. The CDR3 DNA is TGTGCCAGCTTGCACGCTTCACCCCTCCACTTT. This gives the protein CASLHASPLHF.

The chain carries TRBV10-3 and TRBJ1-1; the D is unclear. The germline gives CDR1 ENHRY, CDR2 SYGVKD. Trimming left V 4 bases short and J 11 bases short, with 11 bases between. The CDR3 is 11 amino acids. CDR3 sequence: CAISGLNVAFF. The CDR3 DNA sequence: TGTGCCATCAGTGGATTGAATGTGGCTTTCTTT.

This clonotype was observed a handful of times. This chain joins TRBV11-2 and TRBJ2-7; possibly TRBD1 for D (6 bases). The V gene's germline CDR1 is SGHAT and CDR2 FQNNGV. The CDR3 spans 15 residues. V was cut by 2 bases and J by 0 bases, with 11 bases left in between. CDR3 in DNA: TGTGCCAGCAGCTTAATCACAGGGATCTCCTACGAGCAGTACTTC. Translated, it gives CASSLITGISYEQYF.

V and J are TRBV15 and TRBJ1-2, with D unresolved. Trimming took 0 bases from V and 7 from J, leaving 12 bases between them. The CDR3 spans 14 residues. Germline V gene sequence: CDR1 LNHNV, CDR2 YYDKDF (reference sequence). This chain's CDR3 is CATSRDRGLGGYTF. CDR3 bases: TGTGCCACCAGCAGAGACCGAGGGCTGGGTGGCTACACCTTC.

This clonotype occurred many times. The chain carries TRBV20-1 and TRBJ2-3; D is perhaps TRBD2 (7 bases). Germline CDR1 DFQATT, CDR2 SNEGSKA (reference sequence). This CDR3 is built from 17 residues. Trimming pared 2 bases from V and 2 bases from J, leaving 20 bases between. The CDR3 DNA sequence: TGCAGTGCTAGACCCACAGGGAGGGGGACCCTCACAGATACGCAGTATTTT. Protein product: CSARPTGRGTLTDTQYF.

The rearrangement links TRBV6-1 to TRBJ1-6; D unclear. This CDR3 region has 18 residues. CDR1 is MNHNS, CDR2 SASEGT, per germline. V lost 2 bases and J lost 2, with 16 bases in between. CDR3 protein: CASSESAARRTYNSPLHF. CDR3 coding DNA: TGTGCCAGCAGTGAATCGGCCGCCCGAAGGACCTATAATTCACCCCTCCACTTT.

This rearrangement joins TRBV30 to TRBJ2-3; 9 bases line up with TRBD1. V lost 2 bases, J lost 5 bases, and 5 bases stayed unmatched. Germline assignment: CDR1 GTSNPN and CDR2 SVGIG (reference sequence). This CDR3 contains 14 residues. CDR3 sequence: CAWSRDRAGDTQYF. The CDR3 DNA reads TGTGCCTGGAGTCGGGACAGGGCTGGAGATACGCAGTATTTT.

This clonotype showed up just a few times. The chain uses TRBV20-1 and TRBJ1-2, with TRBD1 as a possible D gene (5 bases). Per the germline V gene, CDR1 is DFQATT and CDR2 is SNEGSKA (reference sequence). Trimming removed 3 bases from V and 2 bases from J, with 10 bases in between. This CDR3 has 13 residues. CDR3 in DNA: TGCAGTGCTAGTGGGGGGAACAACTATGGCTACACCTTC. Protein product: CSASGGNNYGYTF.

V and J are TRBV14 and TRBJ2-1; no definite D call. Germline CDR1 reads SGHDN; CDR2 reads FVKESK. Trimming shortened V by 1 base and J by 7 bases, and 17 bases separated the two germline ends. The CDR3 runs 16 residues. The DNA of the CDR3 is TGTGCCAGCAGCCAAGTAGCAGGACCCCTGGGGAATGAGCAGTTCTTC. This gives the protein CASSQVAGPLGNEQFF. Based on the CDR3 plus reference TRBV14 and TRBJ2-1, the full variable domain is EAGVTQFPSHSVIEKGQTVTLRCDPISGHDNLYWYRRVMGKEIKFLLHFVKESKQDESGMPNNRFLAERTGGTYSTLKVQPAELEDSGVYFCASSQVAGPLGNEQFFGPGTRLTVL.

The chain links TRBV7-3 to TRBJ2-6; D is undetermined. The CDR3 extends over 18 amino acids. Germline V gene lookup returns CDR1 SGHTA and CDR2 FQGTGA. Trimming cost V 7 bases and J 2 bases, with 21 bases left between them. This chain's CDR3 is CASKLYLETNPGANVLTF. Here the CDR3 DNA reads TGTGCCAGCAAACTCTACCTCGAGACCAACCCTGGGGCCAACGTCCTGACTTTC.

This clonotype was picked up many times. This chain joins TRBV3-1 and TRBJ2-2, with D uncertain. Trimming cost V 0 bases and J 5 bases, with 7 bases left between them. The CDR3 is 14 residues long. Germline lookup yields CDR1 LGHDT and CDR2 YNNKEL (reference sequence). This chain's CDR3 is CASSQEPRTGELFF. The CDR3, as DNA: TGTGCCAGCAGCCAAGAGCCTCGGACCGGGGAGCTGTTTTTT.

In its sample, this clonotype was seen many times. The rearrangement joins TRBV12-3 or TRBV12-4 to TRBJ1-1, with D possibly matching TRBD1 (5 bases). V lost 6 bases to trimming and J lost 1 base, with 18 bases between them. There are 16 residues in the CDR3. The chain's CDR3 is CASSPRLWGGNTEAFF. The DNA of the CDR3 is TGTGCCAGCAGCCCGAGGCTGTGGGGCGGGAACACTGAAGCTTTCTTT.